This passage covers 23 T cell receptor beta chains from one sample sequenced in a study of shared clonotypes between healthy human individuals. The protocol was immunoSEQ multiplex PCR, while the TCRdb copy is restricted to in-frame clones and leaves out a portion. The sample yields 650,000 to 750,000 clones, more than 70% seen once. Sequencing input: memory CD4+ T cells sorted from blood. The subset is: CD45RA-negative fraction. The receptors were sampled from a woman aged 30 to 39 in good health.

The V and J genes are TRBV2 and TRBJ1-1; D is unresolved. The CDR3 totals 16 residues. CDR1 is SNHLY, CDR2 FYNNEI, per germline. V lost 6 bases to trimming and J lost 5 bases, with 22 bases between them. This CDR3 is CASSPPGPIGMTEAFF. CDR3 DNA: TGTGCCAGCAGCCCCCCGGGCCCAATCGGGATGACTGAAGCTTTCTTT.

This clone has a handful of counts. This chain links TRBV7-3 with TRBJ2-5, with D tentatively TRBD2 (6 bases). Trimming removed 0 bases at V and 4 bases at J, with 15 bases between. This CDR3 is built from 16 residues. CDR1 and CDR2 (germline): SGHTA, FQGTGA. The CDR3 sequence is CASSLTGLGSRETQYF. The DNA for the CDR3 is TGTGCCAGCAGCTTAACGGGCCTCGGGAGTCGAGAGACCCAGTACTTC.

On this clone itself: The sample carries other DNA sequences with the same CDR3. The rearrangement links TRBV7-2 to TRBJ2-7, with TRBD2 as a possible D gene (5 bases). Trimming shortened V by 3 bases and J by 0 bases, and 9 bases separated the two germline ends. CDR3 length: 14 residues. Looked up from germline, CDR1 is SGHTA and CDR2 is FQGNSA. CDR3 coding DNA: TGTGCCAGCAGCTTCCGGACTTCCTCCTACGAGCAGTACTTC. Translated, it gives CASSFRTSSYEQYF.

The CDR3: CASSRRGDRGRPYEQYF. CDR3 DNA sequence: TGCGCCAGCAGCCGACGCGGTGACAGGGGGCGCCCCTACGAGCAGTACTTC. This chain joins TRBV4-1 and TRBJ2-7; 10 bases are shared with TRBD1. CDR1 is MGHRA and CDR2 is YSYEKL in the germline V gene. This CDR3 has 17 amino acids. Unmatched junction bases numbered 11, after V lost 4 bases and J lost 2 bases.

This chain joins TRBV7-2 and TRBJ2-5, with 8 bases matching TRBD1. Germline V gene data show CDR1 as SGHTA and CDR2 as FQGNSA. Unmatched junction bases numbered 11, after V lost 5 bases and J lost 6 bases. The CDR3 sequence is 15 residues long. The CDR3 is CASSPGQGGLKTQYF. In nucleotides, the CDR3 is TGTGCCAGCAGCCCCGGACAGGGTGGCCTGAAGACCCAGTACTTC.

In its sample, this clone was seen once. CDR3 residues: CASQDSSNYGYTF. The DNA for the CDR3 is TGCGCCAGCCAGGACAGTTCTAACTATGGCTACACCTTC. The chain uses TRBV5-1 and TRBJ1-2; a weak D match, TRBD1 (6 bases). CDR1 and CDR2 (germline): SGHRS, YFSETQ. The CDR3 consists of 13 residues. V was shortened by 7 bases and J by 0 bases, with 10 bases between the two germline ends.

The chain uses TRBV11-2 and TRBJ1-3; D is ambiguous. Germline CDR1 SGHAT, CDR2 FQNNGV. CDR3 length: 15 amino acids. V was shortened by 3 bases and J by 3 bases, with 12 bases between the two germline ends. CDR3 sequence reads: CASSFLAVDGNTIYF. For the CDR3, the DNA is TGTGCCAGCAGCTTTTTGGCAGTTGATGGAAACACCATATATTTT.

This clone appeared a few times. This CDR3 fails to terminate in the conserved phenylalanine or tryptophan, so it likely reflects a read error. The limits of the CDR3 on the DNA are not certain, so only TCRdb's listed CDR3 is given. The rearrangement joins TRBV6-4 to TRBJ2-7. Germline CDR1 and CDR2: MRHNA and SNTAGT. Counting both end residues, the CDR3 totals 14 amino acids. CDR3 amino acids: CASSEGRQKSKALG.

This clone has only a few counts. This CDR3 reads CASSEEAGGQVKGKLFF. In DNA form, the CDR3 reads TGTGCCAGCAGTGAGGAGGCCGGAGGACAAGTTAAGGGAAAACTGTTTTTT. This chain links TRBV2 with TRBJ1-4; D is perhaps TRBD1 (5 bases). Trimming took off 3 bases at V and 10 bases at J, with 24 bases between the two ends. The V gene's germline CDR1 is SNHLY and CDR2 FYNNEI. This CDR3 is 17 amino acids long.

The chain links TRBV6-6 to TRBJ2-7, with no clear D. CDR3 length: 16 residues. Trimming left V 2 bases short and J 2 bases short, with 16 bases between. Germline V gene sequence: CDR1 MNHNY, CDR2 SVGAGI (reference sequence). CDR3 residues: CASSYLGPRVTYEQYF. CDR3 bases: TGTGCCAGCAGTTACCTTGGCCCACGGGTCACCTACGAGCAGTACTTC.

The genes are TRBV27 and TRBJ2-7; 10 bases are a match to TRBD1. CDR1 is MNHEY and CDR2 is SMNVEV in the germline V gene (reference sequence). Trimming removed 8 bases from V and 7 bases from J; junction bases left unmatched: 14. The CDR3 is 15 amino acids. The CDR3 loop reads CASQKLGQGVEEQYF. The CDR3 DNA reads TGTGCCAGCCAAAAACTCGGACAGGGGGTAGAAGAGCAGTACTTC.

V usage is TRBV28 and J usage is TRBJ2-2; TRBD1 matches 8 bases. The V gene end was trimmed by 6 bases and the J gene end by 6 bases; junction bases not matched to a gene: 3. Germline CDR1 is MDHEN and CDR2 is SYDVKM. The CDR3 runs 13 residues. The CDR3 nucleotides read TGTGCCAGCAGCCAGGGGGCGGCCGGGGAGCTGTTTTTT. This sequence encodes CASSQGAAGELFF.

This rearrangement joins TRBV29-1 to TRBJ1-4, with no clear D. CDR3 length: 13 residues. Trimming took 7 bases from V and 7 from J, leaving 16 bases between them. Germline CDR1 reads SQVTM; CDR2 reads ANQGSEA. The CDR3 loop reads CSAAGGRGEKLFF. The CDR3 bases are TGCAGCGCCGCGGGAGGGCGCGGTGAAAAACTGTTTTTT. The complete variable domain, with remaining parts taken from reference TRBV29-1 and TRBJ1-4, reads SAVISQKPSRDICQRGTSLTIQCQVDSQVTMMFWYRQQPGQSLTLIATANQGSEATYESGFVIDKFPISRPNLTFSTLTVSNMSPEDSSIYLCSAAGGRGEKLFFGSGTQLSVL.

The chain's CDR3 is CAWSVVETQYF. The DNA for the CDR3 is TGTGCCTGGAGTGTAGTCGAGACCCAGTACTTC. The chain combines TRBV30 with TRBJ2-5; D gene ambiguous. Germline loops: CDR1 GTSNPN, CDR2 SVGIG (reference sequence). The ends were cut back, 0 bases at V and 5 bases at J, with 4 bases in the middle. The CDR3 has 11 residues.

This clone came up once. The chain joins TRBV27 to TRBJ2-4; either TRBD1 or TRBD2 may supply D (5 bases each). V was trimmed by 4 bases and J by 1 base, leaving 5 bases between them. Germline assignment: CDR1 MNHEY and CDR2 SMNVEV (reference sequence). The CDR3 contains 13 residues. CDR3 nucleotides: TGTGCCAGCAGTTGGGGGGCCAAAAACATTCAGTACTTC. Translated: CASSWGAKNIQYF.

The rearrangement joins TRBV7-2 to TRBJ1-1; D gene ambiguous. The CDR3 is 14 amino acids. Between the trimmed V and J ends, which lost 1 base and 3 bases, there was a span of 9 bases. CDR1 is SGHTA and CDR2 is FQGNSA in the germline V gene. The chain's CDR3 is CASSLGLLDTEAFF. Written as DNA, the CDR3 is TGTGCCAGCAGCTTAGGATTACTAGACACTGAAGCTTTCTTT.

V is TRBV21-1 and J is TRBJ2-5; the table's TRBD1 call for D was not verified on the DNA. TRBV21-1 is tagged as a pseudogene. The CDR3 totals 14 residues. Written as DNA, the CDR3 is TGCGCCAGCAGCCAACAGGAGATGGGAGAGACCCAGTACTTC. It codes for CASSQQEMGETQYF.

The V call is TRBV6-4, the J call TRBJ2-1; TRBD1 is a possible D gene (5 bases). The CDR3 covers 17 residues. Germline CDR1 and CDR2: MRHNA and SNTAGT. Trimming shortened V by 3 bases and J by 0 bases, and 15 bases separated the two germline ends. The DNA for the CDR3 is TGTGCCAGCAGTGATCCCGACAGCGCAAGCTCCTACAATGAGCAGTTCTTC. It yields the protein CASSDPDSASSYNEQFF.

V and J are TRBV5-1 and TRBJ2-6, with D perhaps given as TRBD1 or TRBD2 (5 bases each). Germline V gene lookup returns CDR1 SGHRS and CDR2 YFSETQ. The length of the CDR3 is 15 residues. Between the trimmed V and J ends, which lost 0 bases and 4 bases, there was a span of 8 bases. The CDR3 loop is CASSLAGRGANVLTF. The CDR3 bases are TGCGCCAGCAGCTTGGCGGGGCGCGGGGCCAACGTCCTGACTTTC.

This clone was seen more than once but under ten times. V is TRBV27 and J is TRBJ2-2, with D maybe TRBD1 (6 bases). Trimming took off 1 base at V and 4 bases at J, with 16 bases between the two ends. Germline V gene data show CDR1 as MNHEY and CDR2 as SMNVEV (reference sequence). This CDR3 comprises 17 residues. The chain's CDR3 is CASSLFGQSDRTGELFF. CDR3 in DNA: TGTGCCAGCAGTTTATTCGGACAGTCGGATCGCACCGGGGAGCTGTTTTTT.

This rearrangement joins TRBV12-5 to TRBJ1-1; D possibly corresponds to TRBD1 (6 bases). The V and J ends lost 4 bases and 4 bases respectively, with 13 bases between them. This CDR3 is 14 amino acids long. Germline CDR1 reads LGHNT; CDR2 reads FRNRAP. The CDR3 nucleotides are TGTGCTAGTGGTTCTACAGGGAGGGGCACTGAAGCTTTCTTT. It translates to CASGSTGRGTEAFF.

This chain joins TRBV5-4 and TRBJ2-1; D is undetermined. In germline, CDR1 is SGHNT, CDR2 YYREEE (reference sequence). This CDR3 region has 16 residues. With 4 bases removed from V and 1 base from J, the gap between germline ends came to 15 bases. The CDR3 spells CASSRPPRDSYNEQFF. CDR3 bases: TGTGCCAGCAGCCGACCGCCTCGAGATTCCTACAATGAGCAGTTCTTC. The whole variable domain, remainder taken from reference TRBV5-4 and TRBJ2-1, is ETGVTQSPTHLIKTRGQQVTLRCSSQSGHNTVSWYQQALGQGPQFIFQYYREEENGRGNFPPRFSGLQFPNYSSELNVNALELDDSALYLCASSRPPRDSYNEQFFGPGTRLTVL.

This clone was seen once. CDR3 coding DNA: TGTGCCAGCAGTTACTTCACAGGGGGCAGGGAGACCCAGTACTTC. It is translated as CASSYFTGGRETQYF. The J gene is TRBJ2-5, the V gene TRBV6-6; 9 positions agree with TRBD1. V lost 1 base, J lost 5 bases, and 5 bases stayed unmatched. There are 15 residues in the CDR3. CDR1 and CDR2 (germline): MNHNY, SVGAGI (reference sequence).